Listed here is a single TCR beta chain. Its matching antigen is unknown. Nashville, Tennessee was home to all donors, who were Caucasian adults. Assay used: immunoSEQ multiplex PCR; TCRdb lists only in-frame clones, some missing. This sample has more than 1 million clones, with more than 75% found just once. The data stem from a study of shared clonotypes between healthy human individuals. Study results and limitations: A reduction in generation probabilities was seen for non-shared clonotypes relative to those shared by all four donors. Naive subsets, compared against memory subsets, generally had larger estimated richness values.

The sample comprised memory CD4+ T cells from PBMCs. Sample subset: CD45RA-negative fraction. The TCR originated in a man aged 18 to 29 in good health. Some clones in this sample may be carry-over from other donors' samples.

CDR3 coding DNA: TGTGCCAGCAGACCCGACGGCGAAGCGAACTATGGCTACACCTTC. Translated: CASRPDGEANYGYTF. This chain joins TRBV6-5 and TRBJ1-2; D is undetermined. V shed 6 bases and J shed 2 bases, with 16 bases lying between them. The CDR3 contains 15 residues. Germline lookup yields CDR1 MNHEY and CDR2 SVGAGI.